This TCR beta chain was identified during a study of Graves' ophthalmopathy and Graves' hyperthyroidism. Amplified TCR beta CDR3 regions were obtained using RNA transcripts as template. Following a first-round RT-PCR that used HTBI primers, a second-round multiplex PCR was carried out. TCRdb passed the multiplex PCR reads through MiXCR, listing each CDR3 protein once. The sample lists approximately 460,000 distinct CDR3 sequences; about 15% were seen once. Study results and limitations: Thyroid clonotypes that were expanded above 0.001 frequency mostly also appeared in blood.

V was clipped by 3 bases and J by 2 bases, with 11 bases between them. Germline CDR1 MNHNS, CDR2 SASEGT. The CDR3 contains 14 residues. With regard to this clonotype: Antigen: not known.

The clonotype comes from a woman aged 25 to 39 with Graves' ophthalmopathy. This chain connects TRBV6-1 to TRBJ2-7, with D tentatively TRBD1 (6 bases). Sequences were obtained from blood. CDR3: CASSEAGVAYEQYF. The CDR3, as DNA: TGTGCCAGCAGTGAGGCAGGGGTCGCCTACGAGCAGTACTTC.